Detailed here is one T cell receptor (beta chain). Its matching antigen is unknown. The record originates from a study of cytomegalovirus exposure and HLA in healthy donors. Study-wide context: The approximately 710 first-cohort repertoires and the roughly 130 validation repertoires shared the same platform, a later analysis reported. Whole-study findings and limits: A list of more than 150 TCR beta chains associated with cytomegalovirus was given. Reports described diagnosis of cytomegalovirus status by the classifier as highly specific and sensitive. Clusters of TCRs from the first cohort tended to co-occur in the 100 to 150 validation repertoires (as a later analysis found).

The CDR3 runs 16 residues. The germline V gene encodes CDR1 MNHNS and CDR2 SASEGT. The V gene lost 0 bases and the J gene lost 3 bases, with 13 bases spanning the gap. Generated by immunoSEQ multiplex PCR, the TCRdb table keeps only in-frame clones and is missing some. The sample records around 120,000 clones, approximately 90% being singletons. J is TRBJ2-3 and V is TRBV6-1, with TRBD2 as a possible D gene (7 bases). The material sequenced was PBMCs. The source is a young woman in good health and CMV-seronegative. The DNA for the CDR3 is TGTGCCAGCAGTGAAGCTTGGGGGGGCCATACAGATACGCAGTATTTT. Protein product: CASSEAWGGHTDTQYF.